The next 28 T cell receptor beta chains were all read from a single sample in a study of blood T cell repertoires in COVID-19. Sequenced by immunoSEQ multiplex PCR; TCRdb stores in-frame clones only, minus some. The sample has about 130,000 clones; 77% are singletons. Sequencing was performed on peripheral blood. The receptors stem from a man of 80 years or more with acute or convalescent COVID-19.

CDR3 amino acids: CASSQRQGAWEKLFF. The DNA of the CDR3 is TGTGCCAGCAGTCAGAGACAGGGGGCTTGGGAAAAACTGTTTTTT. The chain combines TRBV5-5 with TRBJ1-4; 10 nucleotides agree with TRBD1. V shed 5 bases, J shed 8 bases, and the junction held 9 bases outside the gene matches. This CDR3 has 15 amino acids. CDR1 and CDR2 (germline): SGHKS, YYEKEE (reference sequence).

The gene calls are TRBV28 and TRBJ1-6; 8 positions match TRBD1. There are 16 residues in the CDR3. Looked up from germline, CDR1 is MDHEN and CDR2 is SYDVKM. J was trimmed by 0 bases and V by 6 bases; bases with no gene match: 4. The CDR3 sequence is CASRNRGSSYNSPLHF. CDR3 DNA sequence: TGTGCCAGCAGGAACAGGGGGAGCTCCTATAATTCACCCCTCCACTTT.

The chain is built from TRBV28 and TRBJ2-7; 9 bases line up with TRBD2. CDR3 length equals 14 residues. The J segment lost 6 bases and the V segment lost 7 bases, leaving 10 bases of the junction unmatched. In germline, CDR1 is MDHEN, CDR2 SYDVKM. CDR3 amino acids: CASTLSGGRSEQYF. The CDR3 DNA follows: TGTGCCAGCACCCTTAGCGGGGGCCGCTCCGAGCAGTACTTC.

This clone has a handful of counts. This sequence joins TRBV10-3 and TRBJ2-6; TRBD1 is a possible D gene (6 bases). The CDR3 has 16 amino acids. In germline, CDR1 is ENHRY, CDR2 SYGVKD. V dropped 6 bases and J dropped 0 bases, with 12 bases sitting between them. The CDR3 DNA sequence: TGTGCCATCAGCACAGGGACCAACTCTGGGGCCAACGTCCTGACTTTC. Translating gives CAISTGTNSGANVLTF.

The chain carries TRBV25-1 and TRBJ2-2, with TRBD1 as a possible D gene (5 bases). This CDR3 comprises 15 residues. V lost 2 bases and J 2 bases, leaving 9 bases between the germline ends. Germline CDR1 and CDR2: MGHDK and SYGVNS. The CDR3 DNA reads as TGTGCCAGCAGTGAAGCCAGGGCAAACACCGGGGAGCTGTTTTTT. Residues: CASSEARANTGELFF.

This chain uses TRBV10-3 with TRBJ2-2; D might be TRBD1 (6 bases). CDR1 ENHRY and CDR2 SYGVKD come from the germline V gene. Trimming stripped 4 bases from V and 0 bases from J, with 12 bases between. The CDR3 covers 16 residues. CDR3 DNA sequence: TGTGCCATCAGTGCCGGACAGAAATCGAACACCGGGGAGCTGTTTTTT. It translates to CAISAGQKSNTGELFF.

J is TRBJ1-5 and V is TRBV6-1, with 8 bases identical to TRBD1. The CDR3 spans 17 residues. The germline V gene has CDR1 MNHNS and CDR2 SASEGT. After removal of 3 bases from V and 7 bases from J, the junction contained 14 bases not matched to a gene. Here the CDR3 reads CASSEAPRTGRIQPQHF. CDR3 DNA: TGTGCCAGCAGTGAGGCCCCCAGGACAGGGCGAATACAGCCCCAGCATTTT.

This clone has just a few counts. V is TRBV6-5 and J is TRBJ1-4; possibly TRBD1 for D (6 bases). This CDR3 comprises 14 residues. Germline V lookup: CDR1 MNHEY, CDR2 SVGAGI. V was trimmed by 2 bases and J by 5 bases, leaving 9 bases between them. The CDR3 DNA reads as TGTGCCAGCAGTTACGGACAGAGGAATGAAAAACTGTTTTTT. It encodes CASSYGQRNEKLFF.

The chain uses TRBV11-1 and TRBJ1-1, with a possible D match to TRBD1 (5 bases). The germline V gene has CDR1 SGHAT and CDR2 FQDESV (reference sequence). With 4 bases removed from V and 0 bases from J, the gap between germline ends came to 15 bases. The CDR3 has 16 amino acids. CDR3 region: CASSYPGIGLNTEAFF. The CDR3 DNA follows: TGTGCCAGCAGCTATCCAGGGATCGGATTGAACACTGAAGCTTTCTTT.

This chain connects TRBV5-1 to TRBJ1-1, with 8 bases identical to TRBD1. With V trimmed by 2 bases and J by 1 base, 7 bases remained unmatched. This CDR3 region has 16 residues. Germline V gene lookup returns CDR1 SGHRS and CDR2 YFSETQ. CDR3: CASSLARTGGNTEAFF. The CDR3 bases are TGCGCCAGCAGCTTAGCTCGTACAGGGGGGAACACTGAAGCTTTCTTT.

This sequence joins TRBV18 and TRBJ2-1, with 11 positions matching TRBD1. V shed 2 bases, J shed 4 bases, and the junction held 7 bases outside the gene matches. In germline, CDR1 is KGHSH, CDR2 LQKENI. CDR3 size: 17 residues. The CDR3 nucleotides read TGTGCCAGCTCACCAATTGAGGGACAGGGGGTATACAATGAGCAGTTCTTC. Its translation is CASSPIEGQGVYNEQFF. The complete variable domain, with remaining parts taken from reference TRBV18 and TRBJ2-1, reads NAGVMQNPRHLVRRRGQEARLRCSPMKGHSHVYWYRQLPEEGLKFMVYLQKENIIDESGMPKERFSAEFPKEGPSILRIQQVVRGDSAAYFCASSPIEGQGVYNEQFFGPGTRLTVL.

V usage is TRBV10-3 and J usage is TRBJ1-5, with 9 bases matching TRBD1. V dropped 3 bases and J dropped 1; count of bases not matched to a gene: 10. The CDR3 totals 18 residues. CDR1 ENHRY and CDR2 SYGVKD come from the germline V gene. DNA for the CDR3: TGTGCCATCAGTGAATCTAAACAGGGGGCGGGGAGCAATCAGCCCCAGCATTTT. It translates to CAISESKQGAGSNQPQHF.

V is TRBV5-1 and J is TRBJ2-5, with a possible D match to TRBD2 (6 bases). CDR1 is SGHRS, CDR2 YFSETQ, per germline. V was clipped by 2 bases and J by 5 bases, with 13 bases between them. CDR3 length: 14 residues. CDR3 nucleotides: TGCGCCAGCAGCTTCAGCGGGTACTGGGAGACCCAGTACTTC. It is translated as CASSFSGYWETQYF.

This chain uses TRBV25-1 with TRBJ2-2, with TRBD2 matching 7 bases. After removal of 8 bases from V and 6 bases from J, the junction contained 18 bases not matched to a gene. The germline V gene encodes CDR1 MGHDK and CDR2 SYGVNS. The CDR3 has 17 residues. CDR3 loop: CASQVKGGVRSAGELFF. The CDR3 DNA reads TGTGCCAGCCAAGTGAAGGGAGGGGTTCGGTCTGCCGGGGAGCTGTTTTTT. Complete variable domain (other parts from reference TRBV25-1 and TRBJ2-2): EADIYQTPRYLVIGTGKKITLECSQTMGHDKMYWYQQDPGMELHLIHYSYGVNSTEKGDLSSESTVSRIRTEHFPLTLESARPSHTSQYLCASQVKGGVRSAGELFFGEGSRLTVL.

This clone has a handful of counts. The chain has TRBV10-3 and TRBJ1-2; TRBD1 aligns across 8 bases. CDR1 is ENHRY and CDR2 is SYGVKD in the germline V gene. Germline trimming cut 6 bases from V and 4 bases from J; bases unmatched to any gene: 22. This CDR3 is built from 19 residues. The DNA for the CDR3 is TGTGCCATCAGGCCTAAGGACAGGGACCTAGTCGTTGGTAGCTATGGCTACACCTTC. It specifies CAIRPKDRDLVVGSYGYTF.

V gene TRBV28 combines with J gene TRBJ1-5; 7 nucleotides match TRBD1. With V trimmed by 6 bases and J by 4 bases, 9 bases remained unmatched. CDR1 MDHEN and CDR2 SYDVKM come from the germline V gene. The CDR3 contains 15 residues. The CDR3 loop reads CASRNPTGKNQPQHF. In DNA form, the CDR3 reads TGTGCCAGCAGAAACCCGACAGGGAAAAATCAGCCCCAGCATTTT. Full variable domain (outside the CDR3, taken from reference TRBV28 and TRBJ1-5): DVKVTQSSRYLVKRTGEKVFLECVQDMDHENMFWYRQDPGLGLRLIYFSYDVKMKEKGDIPEGYSVSREKKERFSLILESASTNQTSMYLCASRNPTGKNQPQHFGDGTRLSIL.

By share of the sample, this clone is medium-sized. This chain joins TRBV6-5 and TRBJ2-1; D uncertain. CDR3 length: 12 amino acids. Germline loops: CDR1 MNHEY, CDR2 SVGAGI. Trimming took 5 bases from V and 3 from J, leaving 5 bases between them. The CDR3 reads CASSQFYNEQFF. CDR3 DNA: TGTGCCAGCAGTCAGTTCTACAATGAGCAGTTCTTC.

The chain uses TRBV3-1 (or the pseudogene TRBV3-2) and TRBJ2-7; 10 bases map to TRBD2. Germline CDR1 is LGHDT and CDR2 is YNNKEL (reference sequence). Trimming took 1 base from V and 3 from J; bases not matched to a gene: 3. This CDR3 is 15 amino acids long. CDR3 amino acids: CASSQVAGGVYEQYF. CDR3 nucleotides: TGTGCCAGCAGCCAAGTAGCGGGGGGCGTCTACGAGCAGTACTTC.

The genes are TRBV12-5 and TRBJ2-1; TRBD2 matches 8 bases. Per germline, CDR1 LGHNT and CDR2 FRNRAP. The CDR3 loop spans 14 amino acids. V was clipped by 4 bases and J by 9 bases; unmatched bases: 8. CDR3 coding DNA: TGTGCTAGTGGTTCACGGGGGGGCTTGATTGAGCAGTTCTTC. It specifies CASGSRGGLIEQFF.

In DNA form, the CDR3 reads TGTGCCAGCAGACAGGAGTCCCTTAGCAATCAGCCCCAGCATTTT. It encodes CASRQESLSNQPQHF. The chain joins TRBV2 to TRBJ1-5, with D perhaps TRBD1 (5 bases). Germline V gene lookup returns CDR1 SNHLY and CDR2 FYNNEI. Between the trimmed V and J ends, which lost 6 bases and 0 bases, there was a span of 12 bases. CDR3 size: 15 residues.

The chain links TRBV5-4 to TRBJ2-1; TRBD2 aligns across 7 bases. Germline V gene lookup returns CDR1 SGHNT and CDR2 YYREEE (reference sequence). Unmatched junction bases numbered 9, after V lost 4 bases and J lost 2 bases. The CDR3 sequence is 16 residues long. The CDR3 DNA reads TGTGCCAGCAGCGCGGACTGGAGCGGGACCTACAATGAGCAGTTCTTC. Translating it yields CASSADWSGTYNEQFF.

In this sample, this clone turned up a few times. The chain is built from TRBV30 and TRBJ1-5; possibly TRBD1 for D (5 bases). Trimming took off 8 bases at V and 6 bases at J, with 20 bases between the two ends. The CDR3 runs to 14 residues. Germline V gene sequence: CDR1 GTSNPN, CDR2 SVGIG (reference sequence). Here the CDR3 reads CAASGGVVGQPQHF. CDR3 bases: TGTGCCGCCAGTGGGGGGGTAGTGGGTCAGCCCCAGCATTTT.

This clone was seen a single time. V gene TRBV5-4 combines with J gene TRBJ1-2; D is unclear. The V gene lost 3 bases and the J gene lost 7 bases, with 19 bases spanning the gap. Germline lookup yields CDR1 SGHNT and CDR2 YYREEE (reference sequence). CDR3 length: 15 amino acids. The CDR3, as DNA: TGTGCCAGCAGCTCAACTTCCTTCACAGTAACTGGCTACACCTTC. The encoded protein is CASSSTSFTVTGYTF.

The chain recombines TRBV5-5 with TRBJ1-2; D perhaps matches TRBD1 (5 bases). Germline V gene sequence: CDR1 SGHKS, CDR2 YYEKEE (reference sequence). V was trimmed by 3 bases and J by 3 bases, leaving 9 bases between them. This CDR3 is built from 13 residues. Written as DNA, the CDR3 is TGTGCCAGCAGCTCCACGGGGGACTATGGCTACACCTTC. Its translation is CASSSTGDYGYTF.

The chain carries TRBV6-5 and TRBJ1-3; 8 bases match TRBD1. The CDR3 totals 15 residues. With V trimmed by 6 bases and J by 0 bases, 4 bases remained unmatched. CDR1 and CDR2 from the germline V gene are MNHEY and SVGAGI. For the CDR3, the DNA is TGTGCCAGCAGGATGGGACAGGACTCTGGAAACACCATATATTTT. Translating it yields CASRMGQDSGNTIYF.

The gene calls are TRBV4-1 and TRBJ2-7; 11 positions agree with TRBD2. Per germline, CDR1 MGHRA and CDR2 YSYEKL. Germline trimming cut 4 bases from V and 3 bases from J; bases unmatched to any gene: 5. The CDR3 is made up of 15 amino acids. CDR3 protein: CASSPATSGVYEQYF. The CDR3 region has the DNA TGCGCCAGCAGCCCGGCGACTAGCGGGGTCTACGAGCAGTACTTC.

This chain uses TRBV3-1 (or the pseudogene TRBV3-2) with TRBJ2-5; 9 nucleotides align to TRBD2. The germline CDR1 and CDR2 sequences are LGHDT and YNNKEL (reference sequence). The CDR3 consists of 14 residues. With 4 bases clipped from V and 5 bases from J, the junction kept 5 bases outside the gene matches. The CDR3: CASSLAGAQETQYF. Written as DNA, the CDR3 is TGTGCCAGCAGCCTAGCGGGGGCTCAGGAGACCCAGTACTTC.

The chain is built from TRBV6-6 and TRBJ1-1; 7 bases are shared with TRBD1. Losses at the gene ends were 5 bases for V and 7 bases for J; bases not matched to a gene: 16. The CDR3 is 16 residues long. Germline CDR1 reads MNHNY; CDR2 reads SVGAGI (reference sequence). The CDR3 loop is CASSRRGAGGVNEAFF. Written as DNA, the CDR3 is TGTGCCAGCAGTCGAAGGGGGGCAGGGGGAGTGAATGAAGCTTTCTTT.